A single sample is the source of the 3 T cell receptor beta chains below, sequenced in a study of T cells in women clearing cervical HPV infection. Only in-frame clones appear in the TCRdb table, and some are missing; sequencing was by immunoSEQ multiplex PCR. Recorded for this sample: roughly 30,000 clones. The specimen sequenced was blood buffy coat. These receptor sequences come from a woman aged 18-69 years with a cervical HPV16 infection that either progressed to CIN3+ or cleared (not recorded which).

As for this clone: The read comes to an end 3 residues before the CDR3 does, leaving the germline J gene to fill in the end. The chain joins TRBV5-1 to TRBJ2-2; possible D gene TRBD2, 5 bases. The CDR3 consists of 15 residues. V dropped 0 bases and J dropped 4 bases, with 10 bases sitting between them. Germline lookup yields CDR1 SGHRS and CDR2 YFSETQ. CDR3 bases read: TGCGCCAGCAGCTTGGACGGTAGCGCCACCGGGGAG. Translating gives CASSLDGSATGE. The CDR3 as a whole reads CASSLDGSATGELFF.

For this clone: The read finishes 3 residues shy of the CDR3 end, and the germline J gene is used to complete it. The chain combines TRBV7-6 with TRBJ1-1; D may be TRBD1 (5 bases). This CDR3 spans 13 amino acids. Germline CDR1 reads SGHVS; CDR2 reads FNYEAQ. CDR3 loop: CASSSNTGGVAFF. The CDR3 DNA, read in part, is TGTGCCAGCAGCTCTAACACCGGAGGGGTA.

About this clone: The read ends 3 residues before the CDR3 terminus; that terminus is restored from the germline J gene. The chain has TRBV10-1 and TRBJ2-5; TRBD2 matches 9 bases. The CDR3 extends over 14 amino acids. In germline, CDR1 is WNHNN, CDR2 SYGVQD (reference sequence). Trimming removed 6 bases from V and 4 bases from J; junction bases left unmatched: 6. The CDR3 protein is CASSAGGLGETQYF. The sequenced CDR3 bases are TGCGCCAGCAGCGCGGGGGGGCTCGGAGAGACC.